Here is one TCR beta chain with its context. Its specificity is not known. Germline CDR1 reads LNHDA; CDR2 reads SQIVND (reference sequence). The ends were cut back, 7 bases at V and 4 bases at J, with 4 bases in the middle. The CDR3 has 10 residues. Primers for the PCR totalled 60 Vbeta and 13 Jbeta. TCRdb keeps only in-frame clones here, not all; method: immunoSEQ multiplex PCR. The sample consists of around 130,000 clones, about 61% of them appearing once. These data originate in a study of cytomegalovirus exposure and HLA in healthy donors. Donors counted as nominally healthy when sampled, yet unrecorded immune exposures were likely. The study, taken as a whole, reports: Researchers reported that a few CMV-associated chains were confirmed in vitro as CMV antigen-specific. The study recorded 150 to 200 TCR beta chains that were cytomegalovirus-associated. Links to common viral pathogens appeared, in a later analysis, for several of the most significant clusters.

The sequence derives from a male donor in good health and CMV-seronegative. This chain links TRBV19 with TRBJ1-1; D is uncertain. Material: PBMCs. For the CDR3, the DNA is TGTGCCAGTACACTCACTGAAGCTTTCTTT. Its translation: CASTLTEAFF.